The 2 T cell receptor beta chains reported below all come from one sample, sequenced in a study of blood T cell repertoires in COVID-19. The table came from immunoSEQ multiplex PCR; TCRdb's copy has only in-frame clones and leaves some out. Of tens of thousands of clones in the sample, nearly 90% were seen once. The sequencing sample was made of peripheral blood. These receptors were taken from a man in his 60s with acute or convalescent COVID-19.

Regarding this clone: One junction end does not reproduce the germline sequence, and a read error may be involved. The chain links TRBV10-3 to TRBJ2-7; 7 positions agree with TRBD2. The germline V gene has CDR1 ENHRY and CDR2 SYGVKD. The CDR3 covers 13 residues. The DNA for the CDR3 is TGTGCCAGCGGGGGACGGCCTGAAGCGACGAGGGCCTTC. The encoded protein is CASGGRPEATRAF.

Only a few counts were recorded for this clone. The rearrangement links TRBV7-9 to TRBJ2-1; 9 bases are shared with TRBD2. CDR1 is SEHNR and CDR2 is FQNEAQ in the germline V gene (reference sequence). Unmatched junction bases numbered 9, after V lost 0 bases and J lost 6 bases. There are 17 residues in the CDR3. CDR3 nucleotide sequence: TGTGCCAGCAGCTTAGCAGCGGGGGGAATATTCGGCAATGAGCAGTTCTTC. Translated, it gives CASSLAAGGIFGNEQFF.